These T cell receptor beta chains were read from a single sample in a study of Tregs in tolerant kidney transplant recipients. Clones were sequenced by immunoSEQ multiplex PCR, and TCRdb holds only the in-frame ones, with some missing. This sample has tens of thousands of clones; 98% occur once, and the top ten carry around 0.51%. The sample was CD4+ T cells from blood, taken before the transplant. Receptors originate from a human donor who received a combined kidney and bone marrow transplant. CDR3s include the opening cysteine and the closing phenylalanine or tryptophan. The D gene is left open where the match is weak. Clone sizes are given selectively: once, few, many, or a class where the clone is expanded.

abundance: .
j_gene: TRBJ2-4
v_gene: TRBV11-2
d_gene: .
CDR3aa: CASSLRGADPEHIQYF
CDR3nt: TGTGCCAGCAGCTTACGGGGGGCCGACCCAGAGCACATTCAGTACTTC

abundance: once
j_gene: TRBJ1-4
v_gene: TRBV5-3
d_gene: TRBD1
CDR3aa: CLEPGTGNEKLFF
CDR3nt: TGTTTGGAACCCGGGACAGGAAATGAAAAACTGTTTTTT

abundance: .
j_gene: TRBJ2-2
v_gene: TRBV4-3
d_gene: TRBD1
CDR3aa: CASSQDPGGNTGELFF
CDR3nt: TGCGCCAGCAGCCAAGACCCAGGGGGGAACACCGGGGAGCTGTTTTTT

abundance: .
j_gene: TRBJ1-1
v_gene: TRBV28
d_gene: TRBD1
CDR3aa: CATSGGWDRGDTEAFF
CDR3nt: TGTGCCACCTCCGGTGGGTGGGACAGGGGGGACACTGAAGCTTTCTTT

abundance: .
j_gene: TRBJ1-5
v_gene: TRBV18
d_gene: TRBD1
CDR3aa: CASSPRSDRVGQPQHF
CDR3nt: TGTGCCAGCTCACCAAGATCGGACAGGGTGGGTCAGCCCCAGCATTTT

abundance: .
j_gene: TRBJ2-5
v_gene: TRBV6-6
d_gene: .
CDR3aa: CASSYSGLSEHYF
CDR3nt: TGTGCCAGCAGTTACTCGGGGCTCAGCGAGCATTACTTC

abundance: .
j_gene: TRBJ2-7
v_gene: TRBV7-2
d_gene: .
CDR3aa: CASSLELLRYEQYF
CDR3nt: TGTGCCAGCAGCTTAGAACTACTGAGATACGAGCAGTACTTC

abundance: .
j_gene: TRBJ2-7
v_gene: TRBV5-1
d_gene: TRBD1
CDR3aa: CASSLTGAPDYEQYF
CDR3nt: TGCGCCAGCAGCTTAACAGGGGCCCCGGACTACGAGCAGTACTTC

abundance: .
j_gene: TRBJ2-3
v_gene: TRBV27
d_gene: .
CDR3aa: CASNKRSSTDTQYF
CDR3nt: TGTGCCAGCAATAAGCGGTCTAGCACAGATACGCAGTATTTT

abundance: once
j_gene: TRBJ1-3
v_gene: TRBV5-5
d_gene: .
CDR3aa: CASSPRVHSGNTIYF
CDR3nt: TGTGCCAGCAGCCCCCGGGTCCACTCTGGAAACACCATATATTTT

abundance: .
j_gene: TRBJ2-7
v_gene: TRBV6-5
d_gene: TRBD2
CDR3aa: CASSYGLAGGYEQYF
CDR3nt: TGTGCCAGCAGTTACGGACTAGCGGGAGGCTACGAGCAGTACTTC

abundance: .
j_gene: TRBJ2-7
v_gene: TRBV7-6
d_gene: TRBD2
CDR3aa: CASSPGGSYEQYF
CDR3nt: TGTGCCAGCAGCCCGGGAGGCAGCTACGAGCAGTACTTC

abundance: .
j_gene: TRBJ1-3
v_gene: TRBV29-1
d_gene: .
CDR3aa: CSIRGYSGNTIYF
CDR3nt: TGCAGCATCAGAGGTTACTCTGGAAACACCATATATTTT